The rows below give T cell receptor beta chains drawn from one sample of a study of OX40 agonist ivuxolimab in advanced cancers. Here immunoSEQ multiplex PCR was the method, and the copy in TCRdb shows in-frame clones only, minus some. The data show over 65,000 clones, approximately 90% seen once. Specimen: CD4+ or CD8+ T cells sorted from blood, collected in a trial of the OX40 agonist ivuxolimab. These receptors came from an adult with an advanced solid tumor such as melanoma, head and neck, liver or kidney cancer. Each CDR3 is given with its conserved first and last residue. A D gene is named only where the DNA matches it firmly. Clone size is shown for a subset of rows, as once, few, many or a class of expanded clone.

v_gene: TRBV4-2; d_gene: TRBD2; abundance: .; j_gene: TRBJ2-5; CDR3nt: TGTGCCAGCAGCTTTAGCGGGGGGTACCAAGAGACCCAGTACTTC; CDR3aa: CASSFSGGYQETQYF
v_gene: TRBV7-8; d_gene: TRBD1; abundance: .; j_gene: TRBJ2-7; CDR3nt: TGTGCCAGCAGCTTTACAGGGGGCCAACACGAGCAGTACTTC; CDR3aa: CASSFTGGQHEQYF
v_gene: TRBV30; d_gene: .; abundance: .; j_gene: TRBJ1-6; CDR3nt: TGTGCCTGGAGTGTGGAGGGGCGGCTTAATTCACCCCTCCACTTT; CDR3aa: CAWSVEGRLNSPLHF
v_gene: TRBV27; d_gene: .; abundance: .; j_gene: TRBJ2-1; CDR3nt: TGTGCCAGTAACTCAGGGCCTGAGCAGTTCTTC; CDR3aa: CASNSGPEQFF
v_gene: TRBV6-1; d_gene: .; abundance: .; j_gene: TRBJ2-7; CDR3nt: TGTGCCAGCAGAACTACCCGGGACTCCTACGAGCAGTACTTC; CDR3aa: CASRTTRDSYEQYF
v_gene: TRBV5-4; d_gene: TRBD2; abundance: .; j_gene: TRBJ2-4; CDR3nt: TGTGCCAGCAGCCCGGGGCTAGCGGGGGTCGCCAAAAACATTCAGTACTTC; CDR3aa: CASSPGLAGVAKNIQYF
v_gene: TRBV7-3; d_gene: .; abundance: .; j_gene: TRBJ1-6; CDR3nt: TGTGCCAGCAGCGTAGCAGGGGATTCACCCCTCCACTTT; CDR3aa: CASSVAGDSPLHF
v_gene: TRBV5-5; d_gene: TRBD1; abundance: once; j_gene: TRBJ1-2; CDR3nt: TGTGCCAGCAGTCTCCATGGGACAGACCAGAGCTACACCTTC; CDR3aa: CASSLHGTDQSYTF
v_gene: TRBV7-9; d_gene: .; abundance: .; j_gene: TRBJ2-1; CDR3nt: TGTGCCAGCAGCTTAGAACCATTAATATACAATGAGCAGTTCTTC; CDR3aa: CASSLEPLIYNEQFF
v_gene: TRBV29-1; d_gene: .; abundance: .; j_gene: TRBJ1-1; CDR3nt: TGCAGCGTTAAACAGTTCACTGAAGCTTTCTTT; CDR3aa: CSVKQFTEAFF
v_gene: TRBV11-2; d_gene: .; abundance: .; j_gene: TRBJ1-2; CDR3nt: TGTGCCAGCAGCGCCCGGAGGGGGGACTATGGCTACACCTTC; CDR3aa: CASSARRGDYGYTF
v_gene: TRBV9; d_gene: .; abundance: .; j_gene: TRBJ1-4; CDR3nt: TGTGCCAGCAGCGTAGAGGCGATGGTGGCTAATGAAAAACTGTTTTTT; CDR3aa: CASSVEAMVANEKLFF
v_gene: TRBV28; d_gene: .; abundance: .; j_gene: TRBJ1-5; CDR3nt: TGTGCCAGCAGACAGCGCAATCAGCCCCAGCATTTT; CDR3aa: CASRQRNQPQHF
v_gene: TRBV7-9; d_gene: .; abundance: .; j_gene: TRBJ1-3; CDR3nt: TGTGCCAGCAGCTTATTAGGGTGGGACTCTGGAAACACCATATATTTT; CDR3aa: CASSLLGWDSGNTIYF
v_gene: TRBV10-1; d_gene: .; abundance: .; j_gene: TRBJ1-5; CDR3nt: TGCGCCAGCAGTGAGAACCGGGGTCAGCCCCAGCATTTT; CDR3aa: CASSENRGQPQHF
v_gene: TRBV2; d_gene: TRBD1; abundance: once; j_gene: TRBJ2-2; CDR3nt: TGTGCCAGCAGATACACACGGGACAGGTTCAAGGCCGGGGAGCTGTTTTTT; CDR3aa: CASRYTRDRFKAGELFF
v_gene: TRBV5-5; d_gene: .; abundance: .; j_gene: TRBJ2-5; CDR3nt: TGTGCCAGCAGCCCTTACTTGGGGGTAGAGACCCAGTACTTC; CDR3aa: CASSPYLGVETQYF
v_gene: TRBV9; d_gene: .; abundance: .; j_gene: TRBJ2-7; CDR3nt: TGTGCCAGCAGCGTAGCTCCCATACTCTCCTACGAGCAGTACTTC; CDR3aa: CASSVAPILSYEQYF
v_gene: TRBV18; d_gene: .; abundance: .; j_gene: TRBJ2-2; CDR3nt: TGTGCCAGCTCACCACTCGTTGTGGCAGGACCCAACACCGGGGAGCTGTTTTTT; CDR3aa: CASSPLVVAGPNTGELFF
v_gene: TRBV2; d_gene: TRBD1; abundance: few; j_gene: TRBJ2-5; CDR3nt: TGTGCCAGCAGCCTTCGGACAGGGTCAGAGACCCAGTACTTC; CDR3aa: CASSLRTGSETQYF
v_gene: TRBV5-1; d_gene: .; abundance: .; j_gene: TRBJ2-7; CDR3nt: TGCGCCAGCAGCGCTGACACGGGAAACTCCTACGAGCAGTACTTC; CDR3aa: CASSADTGNSYEQYF
v_gene: TRBV2; d_gene: TRBD1; abundance: .; j_gene: TRBJ2-2; CDR3nt: TGTGCAGGAGGGACAGGGGTCGGGATCGGGGAGCTGTTTTTT; CDR3aa: CAGGTGVGIGELFF
v_gene: TRBV9; d_gene: TRBD1; abundance: .; j_gene: TRBJ2-1; CDR3nt: TGTGCCAGCAGCGTAGCTACGGGACAGCCCAATGAGCAGTTCTTC; CDR3aa: CASSVATGQPNEQFF
v_gene: TRBV4-3; d_gene: .; abundance: .; j_gene: TRBJ2-2; CDR3nt: TGCGCCAGCAGCACGGGTCCGAACACCGGGGAGCTGTTTTTT; CDR3aa: CASSTGPNTGELFF
v_gene: TRBV6-5; d_gene: TRBD1; abundance: .; j_gene: TRBJ2-5; CDR3nt: TGTGCCAGCAGTTACGAGAGGGGGCGTTTGAAGACCCAGTACTTC; CDR3aa: CASSYERGRLKTQYF
v_gene: TRBV5-1; d_gene: .; abundance: .; j_gene: TRBJ2-7; CDR3nt: TGCGCCAGCAGCCCGCGGGACATGGGCTACGAGCAGTACTTC; CDR3aa: CASSPRDMGYEQYF
v_gene: TRBV5-1; d_gene: TRBD1; abundance: .; j_gene: TRBJ2-6; CDR3nt: TGCGCCAGCAGCCTCAGGGGGACCGGGGCCAACGTCCTGACTTTC; CDR3aa: CASSLRGTGANVLTF
v_gene: TRBV7-3; d_gene: .; abundance: .; j_gene: TRBJ1-1; CDR3nt: TGTGCCAGCAGCTTCAAGGGAGGGACTGAAGCTTTCTTT; CDR3aa: CASSFKGGTEAFF
v_gene: TRBV7-9; d_gene: .; abundance: .; j_gene: TRBJ2-2; CDR3nt: TGTGCCAGCAGCTCTCAAAAGAAAGGGAACACCGGGGAGCTGTTTTTT; CDR3aa: CASSSQKKGNTGELFF
v_gene: TRBV28; d_gene: .; abundance: .; j_gene: TRBJ2-7; CDR3nt: TGTGCCAGCACCCCTTATCCCATCGGCGAGCAGTACTTC; CDR3aa: CASTPYPIGEQYF
v_gene: TRBV18; d_gene: .; abundance: few; j_gene: TRBJ2-4; CDR3nt: TGTGCCAGCTCACCAGGAGATGTCTTTCTGGCGGTAGCCAAAAACATTCAGTACTTC; CDR3aa: CASSPGDVFLAVAKNIQYF
v_gene: TRBV9; d_gene: .; abundance: .; j_gene: TRBJ1-4; CDR3nt: TGTGCCAGCACGAACAGGTCAACTAATGAAAAACTGTTTTTT; CDR3aa: CASTNRSTNEKLFF
v_gene: TRBV7-3; d_gene: .; abundance: .; j_gene: TRBJ2-1; CDR3nt: TGTGCCAGCAGCTTAACGAGTATGGGTTACGAGCAGTTCTTC; CDR3aa: CASSLTSMGYEQFF
v_gene: TRBV11-3; d_gene: TRBD2; abundance: once; j_gene: TRBJ2-5; CDR3nt: TGTGCCAGCAGCTATGGACTAGCGGGGGGGGAGACCCAGTACTTC; CDR3aa: CASSYGLAGGETQYF
v_gene: TRBV5-1; d_gene: .; abundance: .; j_gene: TRBJ1-1; CDR3nt: TGCGCCAGCAGAAATGGACAACAGAACACTGAAGCTTTCTTT; CDR3aa: CASRNGQQNTEAFF
v_gene: TRBV5-1; d_gene: .; abundance: .; j_gene: TRBJ2-7; CDR3nt: TGCGCCAGCAGCCTAAATGGGGCGGGCTACGAGCAGTACTTC; CDR3aa: CASSLNGAGYEQYF
v_gene: TRBV7-9; d_gene: .; abundance: .; j_gene: TRBJ1-1; CDR3nt: TGTGCCAGCAGCACACACCAACCGGGACAAACTGAAGCTTTCTTT; CDR3aa: CASSTHQPGQTEAFF
v_gene: TRBV4-3; d_gene: .; abundance: .; j_gene: TRBJ1-2; CDR3nt: TGCGCCAGCAGCCAAGTTGACCCCGGTAGGAAAGGCTACACCTTC; CDR3aa: CASSQVDPGRKGYTF
v_gene: TRBV14; d_gene: TRBD1; abundance: .; j_gene: TRBJ2-4; CDR3nt: TGTGCCAGCAGCCAGGACAGGGACCAAAACATTCAGTACTTC; CDR3aa: CASSQDRDQNIQYF
v_gene: TRBV19; d_gene: .; abundance: .; j_gene: TRBJ1-4; CDR3nt: TGTGCCAGTAGTACCGGGGGGCGCCGGGAAAAACTGTTTTTT; CDR3aa: CASSTGGRREKLFF
v_gene: TRBV6-6; d_gene: TRBD1; abundance: .; j_gene: TRBJ2-7; CDR3nt: TGTGCCAGCGGACAGGGCTACGAGCAGTACTTC; CDR3aa: CASGQGYEQYF
v_gene: TRBV6-5; d_gene: .; abundance: .; j_gene: TRBJ1-2; CDR3nt: TGTGCCAGCAGTTATGATTCACTCCTCTATGGCTACACCTTC; CDR3aa: CASSYDSLLYGYTF
v_gene: TRBV28; d_gene: TRBD1; abundance: .; j_gene: TRBJ1-6; CDR3nt: TGTGCCAGCACGCGACAGGGAAGAGTTTCACCCCTCCACTTT; CDR3aa: CASTRQGRVSPLHF
v_gene: TRBV7-3; d_gene: .; abundance: .; j_gene: TRBJ2-3; CDR3nt: TGTGCCAGCAGCCTTTCTCCCTTGGGGGACACAGATACGCAGTATTTT; CDR3aa: CASSLSPLGDTDTQYF
v_gene: TRBV5-1; d_gene: .; abundance: .; j_gene: TRBJ2-7; CDR3nt: TGCGCCAGCAGCTTGTCGAGGGACGCTCGTGAGGAGCAGTACTTC; CDR3aa: CASSLSRDAREEQYF
v_gene: TRBV6-5; d_gene: .; abundance: .; j_gene: TRBJ1-2; CDR3nt: TGTGCCAGCAGTTACTCGGCAAATCAGGGCTATGGCTACACCTTC; CDR3aa: CASSYSANQGYGYTF
v_gene: TRBV6-5; d_gene: .; abundance: .; j_gene: TRBJ2-3; CDR3nt: TGTGCCAGCAGTTACTCGGGGAGCACAGATACGCAGTATTTT; CDR3aa: CASSYSGSTDTQYF
v_gene: TRBV28; d_gene: TRBD1; abundance: .; j_gene: TRBJ2-1; CDR3nt: TGTGCCAGCAGACCGACAGGGGGGTCCTACAATGAGCAGTTCTTC; CDR3aa: CASRPTGGSYNEQFF